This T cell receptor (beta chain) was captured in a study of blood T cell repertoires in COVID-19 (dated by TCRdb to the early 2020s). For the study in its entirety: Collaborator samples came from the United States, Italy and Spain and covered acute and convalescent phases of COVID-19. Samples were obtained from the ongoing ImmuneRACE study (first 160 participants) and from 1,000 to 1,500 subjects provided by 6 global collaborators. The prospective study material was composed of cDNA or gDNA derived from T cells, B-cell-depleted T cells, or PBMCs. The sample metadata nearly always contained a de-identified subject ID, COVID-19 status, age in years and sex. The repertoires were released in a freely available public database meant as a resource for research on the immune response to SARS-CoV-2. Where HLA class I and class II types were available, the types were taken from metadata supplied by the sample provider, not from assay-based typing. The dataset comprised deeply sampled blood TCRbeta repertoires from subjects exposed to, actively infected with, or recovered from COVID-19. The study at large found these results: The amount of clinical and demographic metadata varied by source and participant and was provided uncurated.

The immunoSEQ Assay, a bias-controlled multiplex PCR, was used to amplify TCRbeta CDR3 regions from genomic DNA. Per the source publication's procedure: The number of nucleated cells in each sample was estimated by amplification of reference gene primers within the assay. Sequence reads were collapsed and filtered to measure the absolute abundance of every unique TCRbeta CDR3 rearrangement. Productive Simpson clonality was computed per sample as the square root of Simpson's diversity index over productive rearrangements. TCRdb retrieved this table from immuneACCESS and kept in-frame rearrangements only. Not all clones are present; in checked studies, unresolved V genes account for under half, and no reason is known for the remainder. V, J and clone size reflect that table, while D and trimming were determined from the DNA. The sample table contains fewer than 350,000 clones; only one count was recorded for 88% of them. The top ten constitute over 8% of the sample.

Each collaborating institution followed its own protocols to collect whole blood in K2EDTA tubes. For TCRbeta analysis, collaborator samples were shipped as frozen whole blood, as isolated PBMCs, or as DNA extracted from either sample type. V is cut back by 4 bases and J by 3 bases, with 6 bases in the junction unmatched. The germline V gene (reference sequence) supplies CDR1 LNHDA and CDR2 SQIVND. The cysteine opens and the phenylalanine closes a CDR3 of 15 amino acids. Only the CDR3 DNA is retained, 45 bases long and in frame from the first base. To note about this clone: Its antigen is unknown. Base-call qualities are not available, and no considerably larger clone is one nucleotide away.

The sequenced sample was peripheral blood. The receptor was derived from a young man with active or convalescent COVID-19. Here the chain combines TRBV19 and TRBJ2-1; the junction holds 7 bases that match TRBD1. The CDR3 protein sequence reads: CASSRWTGYYNEQFF. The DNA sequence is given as TGTGCCAGTAGTAGGTGGACAGGCTACTACAATGAGCAGTTCTTC. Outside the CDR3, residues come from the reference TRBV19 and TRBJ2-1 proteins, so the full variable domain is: DGGITQSPKYLFRKEGQNVTLSCEQNLNHDAMYWYRQDPGQGLRLIYYSQIVNDFQKGDIAEGYSVSREKKESFPLTVTSAQKNPTAFYLCASSRWTGYYNEQFFGPGTRLTVL.